This T cell receptor beta chain was documented in a study of Ad26.COV2.S vaccination and SARS-CoV-2 variants. Findings and limits, study-wide: While placebo recipients had lower spike-specific TCR breadth, vaccine recipients had more. Vaccine and placebo recipients had similar non-spike TCR breadth.

Details on this clone: What it binds is not known.

Assay used: immunoSEQ multiplex PCR; TCRdb lists only in-frame clones, some missing. The sample has roughly 350,000 clones, around 90% seen once. The CDR3 is made up of 15 amino acids. V gave up 0 bases and J gave up 3 bases; unmatched junction bases: 2. In germline, CDR1 is ENHRY, CDR2 SYGVKD. The treatment denotes: around 19 received Ad26.COV2.S at low or high dose, single or two shots; roughly five received placebo; per-sample allocation not given. Collection of the samples took place on day 63 after the first injection of vaccine or placebo. What was given as vaccine was an Ad26 vector encoding Wuhan-strain SARS-CoV-2 spike.

The specimen comprised peripheral blood, sampled in a trial of Ad26.COV2.S vaccine versus placebo. The rearrangement joins TRBV10-3 to TRBJ2-7, with 10 positions matching TRBD2. The sequence was obtained from a person between 18 and 65 years old who received the Ad26.COV2.S COVID-19 vaccine or a placebo. This chain's CDR3 is CAISESERGGYEQYF. Written as DNA, the CDR3 is TGTGCCATCAGTGAGTCGGAGCGGGGGGGCTACGAGCAGTACTTC.